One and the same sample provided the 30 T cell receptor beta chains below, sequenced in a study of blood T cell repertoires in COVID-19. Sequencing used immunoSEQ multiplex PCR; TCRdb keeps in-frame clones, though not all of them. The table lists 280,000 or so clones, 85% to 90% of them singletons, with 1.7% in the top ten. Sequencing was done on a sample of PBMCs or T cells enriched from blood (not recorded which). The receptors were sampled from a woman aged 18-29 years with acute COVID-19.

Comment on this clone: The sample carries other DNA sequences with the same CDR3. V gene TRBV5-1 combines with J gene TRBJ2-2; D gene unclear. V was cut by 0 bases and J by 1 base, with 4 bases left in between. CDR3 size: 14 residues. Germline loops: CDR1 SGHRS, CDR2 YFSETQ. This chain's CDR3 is CASSLGGNTGELFF. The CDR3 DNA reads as TGCGCCAGCAGCTTGGGAGGGAACACCGGGGAGCTGTTTTTT. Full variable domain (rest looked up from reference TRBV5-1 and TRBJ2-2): KAGVTQTPRYLIKTRGQQVTLSCSPISGHRSVSWYQQTPGQGLQFLFEYFSETQRNKGNFPGRFSGRQFSNSRSEMNVSTLELGDSALYLCASSLGGNTGELFFGEGSRLTVL.

Here the CDR3 reads CASQGASGSNALYF. Here the CDR3 DNA reads TGTGCCAGCCAGGGGGCTAGCGGGAGCAATGCGCTGTATTTT. J is TRBJ2-3 and V is TRBV27; 10 bases match TRBD2. The germline gives CDR1 MNHEY, CDR2 SMNVEV (reference sequence). The V gene end was trimmed by 8 bases and the J gene end by 14 bases; junction bases not matched to a gene: 16. The CDR3 length is 14 residues.

This CDR3 reads CASCLAFPSEAFF. CDR3 bases: TGTGCCAGCTGTTTGGCCTTTCCATCCGAAGCTTTCTTT. This chain links TRBV2 with TRBJ1-1; the D is unclear. Looked up from germline, CDR1 is SNHLY and CDR2 is FYNNEI. This CDR3 region has 13 residues. Trimming removed 8 bases from V and 8 bases from J, with 18 bases in between.

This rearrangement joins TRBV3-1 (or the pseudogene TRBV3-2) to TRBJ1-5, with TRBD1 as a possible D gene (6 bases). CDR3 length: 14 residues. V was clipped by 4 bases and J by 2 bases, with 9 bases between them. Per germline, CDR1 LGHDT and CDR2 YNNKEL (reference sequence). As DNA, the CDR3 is TGTGCCAGCAGCCGGGACACTGGCAATCAGCCCCAGCATTTT. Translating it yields CASSRDTGNQPQHF.

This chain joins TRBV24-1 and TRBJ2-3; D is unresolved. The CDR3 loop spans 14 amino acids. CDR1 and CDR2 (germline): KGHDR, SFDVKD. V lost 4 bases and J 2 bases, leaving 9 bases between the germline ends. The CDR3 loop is CATSDLEFTDTQYF. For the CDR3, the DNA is TGTGCCACCAGTGACCTCGAGTTCACAGATACGCAGTATTTT.

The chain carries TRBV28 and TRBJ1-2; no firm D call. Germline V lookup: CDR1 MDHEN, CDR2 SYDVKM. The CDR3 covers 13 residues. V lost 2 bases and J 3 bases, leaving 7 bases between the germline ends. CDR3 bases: TGTGCCAGCAGTTTAATCGGGGACTATGGCTACACCTTC. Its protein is CASSLIGDYGYTF.

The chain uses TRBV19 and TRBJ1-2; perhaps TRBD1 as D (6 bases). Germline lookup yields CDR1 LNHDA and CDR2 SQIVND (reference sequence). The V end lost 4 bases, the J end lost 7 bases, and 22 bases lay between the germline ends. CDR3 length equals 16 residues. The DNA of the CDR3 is TGTGCCAGTAGTACAACGTACACAGGGACGGCGACTGGCTACACCTTC. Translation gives CASSTTYTGTATGYTF.

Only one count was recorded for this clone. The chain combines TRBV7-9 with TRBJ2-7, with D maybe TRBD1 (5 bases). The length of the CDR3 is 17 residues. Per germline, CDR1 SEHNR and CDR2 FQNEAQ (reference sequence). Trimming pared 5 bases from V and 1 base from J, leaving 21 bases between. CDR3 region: CASSPEPRQRPSYEQYF. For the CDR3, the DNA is TGTGCCAGCAGCCCCGAACCTCGACAGCGACCTTCCTACGAGCAGTACTTC.

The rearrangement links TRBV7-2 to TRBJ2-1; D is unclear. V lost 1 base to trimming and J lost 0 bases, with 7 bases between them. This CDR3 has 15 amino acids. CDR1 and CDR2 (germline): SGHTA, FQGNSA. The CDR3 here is CASSLDQFSYNEQFF. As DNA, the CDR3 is TGTGCCAGCAGCTTAGACCAGTTCTCCTACAATGAGCAGTTCTTC.

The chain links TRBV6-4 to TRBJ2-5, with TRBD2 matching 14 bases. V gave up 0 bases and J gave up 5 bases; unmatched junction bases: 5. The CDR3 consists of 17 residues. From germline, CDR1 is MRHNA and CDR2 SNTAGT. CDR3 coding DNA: TGTGCCAGCAGTGACTCTAGACTAGCGGGAGGGGAGGAGACCCAGTACTTC. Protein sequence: CASSDSRLAGGEETQYF.

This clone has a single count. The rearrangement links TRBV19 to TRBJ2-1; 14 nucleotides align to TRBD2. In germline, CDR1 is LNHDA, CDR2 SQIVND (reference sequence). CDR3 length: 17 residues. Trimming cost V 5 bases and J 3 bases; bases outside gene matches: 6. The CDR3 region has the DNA TGTGCCAGTAGTCCCGGGACTAGCGGGAGATTCTACAATGAGCAGTTCTTC. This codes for CASSPGTSGRFYNEQFF. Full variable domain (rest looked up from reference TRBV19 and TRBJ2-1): DGGITQSPKYLFRKEGQNVTLSCEQNLNHDAMYWYRQDPGQGLRLIYYSQIVNDFQKGDIAEGYSVSREKKESFPLTVTSAQKNPTAFYLCASSPGTSGRFYNEQFFGPGTRLTVL.

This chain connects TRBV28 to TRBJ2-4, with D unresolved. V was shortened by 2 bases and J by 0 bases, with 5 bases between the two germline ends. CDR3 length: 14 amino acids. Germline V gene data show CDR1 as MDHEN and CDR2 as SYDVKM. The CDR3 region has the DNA TGTGCCAGCAGTTTAGCGGCAGCCAAAAACATTCAGTACTTC. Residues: CASSLAAAKNIQYF.

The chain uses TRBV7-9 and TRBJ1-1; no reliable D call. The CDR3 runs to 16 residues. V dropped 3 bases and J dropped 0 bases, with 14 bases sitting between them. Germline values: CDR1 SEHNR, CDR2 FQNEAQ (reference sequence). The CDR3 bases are TGTGCCAGCAGCTTGGGTTCGGGAGACTTGAACACTGAAGCTTTCTTT. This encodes CASSLGSGDLNTEAFF.

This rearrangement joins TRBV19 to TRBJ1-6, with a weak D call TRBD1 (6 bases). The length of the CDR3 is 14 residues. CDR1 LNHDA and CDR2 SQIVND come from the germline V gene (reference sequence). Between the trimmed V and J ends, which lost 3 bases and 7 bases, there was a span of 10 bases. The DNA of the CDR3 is TGTGCCAGTAGTATCCGGGACAAGAATTCACCCCTCCACTTT. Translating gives CASSIRDKNSPLHF. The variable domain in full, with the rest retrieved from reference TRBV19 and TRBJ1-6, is DGGITQSPKYLFRKEGQNVTLSCEQNLNHDAMYWYRQDPGQGLRLIYYSQIVNDFQKGDIAEGYSVSREKKESFPLTVTSAQKNPTAFYLCASSIRDKNSPLHFGNGTRLTVT.

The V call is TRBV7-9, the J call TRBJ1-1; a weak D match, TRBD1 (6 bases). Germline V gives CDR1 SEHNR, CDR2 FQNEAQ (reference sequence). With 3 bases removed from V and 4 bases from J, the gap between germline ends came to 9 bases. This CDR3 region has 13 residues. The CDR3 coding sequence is TGTGCCAGCAGCTTGCCAGGGGTCACTGAAGCTTTCTTT. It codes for CASSLPGVTEAFF.

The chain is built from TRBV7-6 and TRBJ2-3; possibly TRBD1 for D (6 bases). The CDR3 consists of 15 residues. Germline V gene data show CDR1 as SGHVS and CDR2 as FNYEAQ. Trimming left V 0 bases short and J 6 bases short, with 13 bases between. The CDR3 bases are TGTGCCAGCAGCTTAGCGGCAGGGGTGGGGGATACGCAGTATTTT. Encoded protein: CASSLAAGVGDTQYF. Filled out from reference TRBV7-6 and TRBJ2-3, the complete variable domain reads GAGVSQSPRYKVTKRGQDVALRCDPISGHVSLYWYRQALGQGPEFLTYFNYEAQQDKSGLPNDRFSAERPEGSISTLTIQRTEQRDSAMYRCASSLAAGVGDTQYFGPGTRLTVL.

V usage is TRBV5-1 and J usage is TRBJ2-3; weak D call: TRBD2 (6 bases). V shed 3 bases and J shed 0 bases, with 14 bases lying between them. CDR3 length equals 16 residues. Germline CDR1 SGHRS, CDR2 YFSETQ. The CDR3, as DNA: TGCGCCAGCAGCTATGGCCCCAGCGGGAGCACAGATACGCAGTATTTT. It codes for CASSYGPSGSTDTQYF. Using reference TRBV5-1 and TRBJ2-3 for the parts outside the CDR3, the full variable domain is KAGVTQTPRYLIKTRGQQVTLSCSPISGHRSVSWYQQTPGQGLQFLFEYFSETQRNKGNFPGRFSGRQFSNSRSEMNVSTLELGDSALYLCASSYGPSGSTDTQYFGPGTRLTVL.

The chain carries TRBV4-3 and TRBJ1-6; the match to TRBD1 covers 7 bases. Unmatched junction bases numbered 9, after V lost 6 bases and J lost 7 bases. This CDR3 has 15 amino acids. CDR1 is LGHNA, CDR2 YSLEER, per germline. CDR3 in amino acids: CASSAGTALNSPLHF. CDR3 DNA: TGCGCCAGCAGTGCTGGGACAGCACTAAATTCACCCCTCCACTTT.

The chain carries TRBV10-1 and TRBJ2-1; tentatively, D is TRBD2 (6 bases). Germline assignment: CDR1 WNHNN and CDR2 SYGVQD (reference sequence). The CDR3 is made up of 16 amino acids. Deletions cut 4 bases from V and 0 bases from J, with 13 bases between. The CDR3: CASSASDSSSYNEQFF. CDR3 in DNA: TGCGCCAGCAGTGCTAGCGATTCGAGCTCCTACAATGAGCAGTTCTTC.

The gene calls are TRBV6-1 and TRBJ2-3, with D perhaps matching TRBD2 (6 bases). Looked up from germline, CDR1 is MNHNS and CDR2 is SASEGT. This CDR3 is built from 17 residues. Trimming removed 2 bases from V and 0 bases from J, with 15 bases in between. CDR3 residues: CASSEWIGAGSTDTQYF. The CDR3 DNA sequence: TGTGCCAGCAGTGAATGGATCGGAGCGGGCAGCACAGATACGCAGTATTTT.

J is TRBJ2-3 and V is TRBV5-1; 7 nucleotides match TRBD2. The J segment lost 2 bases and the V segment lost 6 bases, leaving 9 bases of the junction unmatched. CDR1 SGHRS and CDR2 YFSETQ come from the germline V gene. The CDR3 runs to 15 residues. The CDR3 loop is CASTQTAGDTDTQYF. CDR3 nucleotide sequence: TGCGCCAGCACCCAGACGGCGGGAGACACAGATACGCAGTATTTT.

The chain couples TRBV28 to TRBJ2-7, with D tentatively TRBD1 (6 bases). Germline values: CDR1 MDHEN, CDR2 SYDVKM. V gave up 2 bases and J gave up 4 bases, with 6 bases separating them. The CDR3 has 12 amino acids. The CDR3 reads CASSLQGYEQYF. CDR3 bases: TGTGCCAGCAGTTTACAGGGGTACGAGCAGTACTTC.

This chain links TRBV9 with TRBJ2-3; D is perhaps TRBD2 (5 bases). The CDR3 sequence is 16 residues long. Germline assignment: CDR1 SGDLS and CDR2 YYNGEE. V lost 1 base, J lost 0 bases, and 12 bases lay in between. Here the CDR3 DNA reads TGTGCCAGCAGCGTATTGGTCCAGCGGAGCACAGATACGCAGTATTTT. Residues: CASSVLVQRSTDTQYF.

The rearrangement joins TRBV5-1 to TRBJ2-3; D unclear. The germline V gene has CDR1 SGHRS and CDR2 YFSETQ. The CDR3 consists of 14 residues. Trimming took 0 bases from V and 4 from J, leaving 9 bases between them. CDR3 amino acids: CASSLAASADTQYF. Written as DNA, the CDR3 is TGCGCCAGCAGCTTGGCCGCCTCGGCAGATACGCAGTATTTT.

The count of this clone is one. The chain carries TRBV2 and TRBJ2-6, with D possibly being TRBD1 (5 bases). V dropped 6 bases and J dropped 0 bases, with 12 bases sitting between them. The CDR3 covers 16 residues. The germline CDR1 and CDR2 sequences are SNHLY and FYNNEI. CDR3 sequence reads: CASRNLRASGANVLTF. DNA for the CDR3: TGTGCCAGCAGAAACCTCAGGGCCTCTGGGGCCAACGTCCTGACTTTC. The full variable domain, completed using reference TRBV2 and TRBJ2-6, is EPEVTQTPSHQVTQMGQEVILRCVPISNHLYFYWYRQILGQKVEFLVSFYNNEISEKSEIFDDQFSVERPDGSNFTLKIRSTKLEDSAMYFCASRNLRASGANVLTFGAGSRLTVL.

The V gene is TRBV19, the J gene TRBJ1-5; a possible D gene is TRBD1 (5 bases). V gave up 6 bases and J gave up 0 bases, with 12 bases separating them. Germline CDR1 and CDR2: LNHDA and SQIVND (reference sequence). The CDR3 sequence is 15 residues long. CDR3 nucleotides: TGTGCCAGTAGATGGGGCTTTGATAGCAATCAGCCCCAGCATTTT. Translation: CASRWGFDSNQPQHF.

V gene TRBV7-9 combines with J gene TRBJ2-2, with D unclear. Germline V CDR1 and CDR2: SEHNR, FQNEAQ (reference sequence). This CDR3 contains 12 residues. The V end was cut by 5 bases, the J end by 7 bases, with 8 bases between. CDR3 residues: CASSPLGGELFF. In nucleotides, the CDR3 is TGTGCCAGCAGCCCACTTGGCGGGGAGCTGTTTTTT. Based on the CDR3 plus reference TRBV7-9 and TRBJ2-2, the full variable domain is DTGVSQNPRHKITKRGQNVTFRCDPISEHNRLYWYRQTLGQGPEFLTYFQNEAQLEKSRLLSDRFSAERPKGSFSTLEIQRTEQGDSAMYLCASSPLGGELFFGEGSRLTVL.

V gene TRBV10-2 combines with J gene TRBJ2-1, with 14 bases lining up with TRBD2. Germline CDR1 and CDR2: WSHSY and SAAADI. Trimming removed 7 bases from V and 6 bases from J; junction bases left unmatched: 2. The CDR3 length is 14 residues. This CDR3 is CASTGTSGSNEQFF. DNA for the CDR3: TGCGCCAGCACCGGGACTAGCGGGAGCAATGAGCAGTTCTTC.

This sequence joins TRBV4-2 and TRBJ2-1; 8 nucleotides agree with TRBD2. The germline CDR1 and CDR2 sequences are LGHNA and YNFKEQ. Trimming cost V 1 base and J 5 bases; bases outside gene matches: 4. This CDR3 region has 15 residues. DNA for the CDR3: TGTGCCAGCAGCCAAGTTTTCGGGAGGGACAATGAGCAGTTCTTC. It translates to CASSQVFGRDNEQFF.

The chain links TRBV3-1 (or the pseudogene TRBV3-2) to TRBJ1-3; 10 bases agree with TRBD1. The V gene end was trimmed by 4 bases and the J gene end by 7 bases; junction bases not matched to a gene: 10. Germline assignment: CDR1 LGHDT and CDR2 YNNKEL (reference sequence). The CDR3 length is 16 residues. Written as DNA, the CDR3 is TGTGCCAGCAGCCTCGCCCGGGACAGGGGCAGGAACACCATATATTTT. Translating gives CASSLARDRGRNTIYF.